The 13 T cell receptor beta chains given below trace back to one sample, sequenced in a study of CD8 T cells in ankylosing spondylitis. Using its own MiXCR run on the 5' RACE reads, TCRdb lists one record per CDR3 protein. The sample contains just under 350,000 distinct CDR3 sequences, roughly 14% of which appear only once. Sequencing was carried out using blood, either unsorted or a sorted T cell fraction (not recorded which). The receptors here all came from a male donor with ankylosing spondylitis or in good health (not recorded which).

CDR3 sequence (DNA): TGTGCCAGCAGTTTGGAAAACGGTCCCTACGAGCAGTACTTC. Translated: CASSLENGPYEQYF. The chain employs TRBV12-3 or TRBV12-4 and TRBJ2-7; D ambiguous. V dropped 3 bases and J dropped 2 bases, with 11 bases sitting between them. The CDR3 runs to 14 residues.

This clonotype occurred a few times. A read error is likely, as this CDR3 ends without the conserved phenylalanine or tryptophan. The DNA is left out, because the CDR3 cannot be placed on it with certainty; the CDR3 is given as TCRdb lists it. The rearrangement uses TRBV21-1 and TRBJ2-5; the table assigns TRBD1, which was not confirmed against the DNA. TRBV21-1 is flagged as a pseudogene. Both ends counted, the CDR3 spans 9 residues. CDR3 in amino acids: CAITSRSCI.

This clonotype has only a few counts. This chain joins TRBV20-1 and TRBJ1-2; D not certain. The CDR3 contains 14 residues. V dropped 6 bases and J dropped 0 bases, with 14 bases sitting between them. CDR1 and CDR2 from the germline V gene are DFQATT and SNEGSKA (reference sequence). Here the CDR3 reads CSARSALANYGYTF. As DNA, the CDR3 is TGCAGTGCCCGATCAGCATTAGCTAACTATGGCTACACCTTC.

This chain's CDR3 is CASIHGGAEAFF. In nucleotides, the CDR3 is TGTGCCAGCATCCACGGTGGCGCTGAAGCTTTCTTT. The J gene is TRBJ1-1, the V gene TRBV12-3 or TRBV12-4, with D unclear. Trimming removed 7 bases at V and 6 bases at J, with 12 bases between. The CDR3 consists of 12 residues.

In this sample, this clonotype turned up a few times. This rearrangement joins TRBV30 to TRBJ2-1, with unresolved D. The CDR3 extends over 13 amino acids. The V end was cut by 1 base, the J end by 8 bases, with 12 bases between. Germline V gene sequence: CDR1 GTSNPN, CDR2 SVGIG (reference sequence). The CDR3 coding sequence is TGTGCCTGGAGTGCGGCGAACGAGGATGAGCAGTTCTTC. Its translation: CAWSAANEDEQFF. The variable domain in full, with the rest retrieved from reference TRBV30 and TRBJ2-1, is SQTIHQWPATLVQPVGSPLSLECTVEGTSNPNLYWYRQAAGRGLQLLFYSVGIGQISSEVPQNLSASRPQDRQFILSSKKLLLSDSGFYLCAWSAANEDEQFFGPGTRLTVL.

This clonotype occurred a few times. The chain has TRBV12-3 or TRBV12-4 and TRBJ1-1; a possible D gene is TRBD1 (5 bases). The length of the CDR3 is 14 residues. V was pared by 6 bases and J by 3 bases, with 14 bases between. In nucleotides, the CDR3 is TGTGCCAGCAGGGGCCCCGGGGGGGACACTGAAGCTTTCTTT. Translated: CASRGPGGDTEAFF.

In the case of this clonotype: Sequence at one end of the junction differs from germline and may be a read error. The V and J genes are TRBV20-1 and TRBJ2-4; TRBD2 might be the D (5 bases). Germline CDR1 and CDR2: DFQATT and SNEGSKA (reference sequence). The CDR3 runs 14 residues. CDR3 sequence (DNA): TGCAGTGCTAGGTTGCTAGCAGCCCAAAACATTCAGTACTTC. Translation gives CSARLLAAQNIQYF.

This clonotype was seen many times. The V call is TRBV15, the J call TRBJ2-1, with 8 bases aligning to TRBD1. V lost 3 bases and J lost 7; bases outside the gene matches: 11. Germline values: CDR1 LNHNV, CDR2 YYDKDF (reference sequence). There are 16 residues in the CDR3. The DNA of the CDR3 is TGTGCCACCAGCAGCTACACAGGGGGATCGGGGAATGAGCAGTTCTTC. Protein sequence: CATSSYTGGSGNEQFF.

A single count supports this clonotype. This chain joins TRBV20-1 and TRBJ2-5; D may correspond to TRBD1 or TRBD2 (5 bases each). This CDR3 contains 15 residues. The germline V gene encodes CDR1 DFQATT and CDR2 SNEGSKA (reference sequence). V lost 6 bases to trimming and J lost 5 bases, with 22 bases between them. The CDR3 reads CSAPGTATSGETQYF. CDR3 nucleotide sequence: TGCAGTGCCCCAGGGACCGCCACCTCCGGGGAGACCCAGTACTTC.

V usage is TRBV20-1 and J usage is TRBJ2-1; 8 bases fit TRBD2. The CDR3 sequence is 15 residues long. Germline V CDR1 and CDR2: DFQATT, SNEGSKA (reference sequence). V trimming: 7 bases; J trimming: 5 bases; junction bases outside the gene matches: 13. The CDR3 here is CSVTGTRSQHNEQFF. The CDR3 coding sequence is TGCAGTGTAACCGGGACTAGGTCTCAACACAATGAGCAGTTCTTC.

The chain has TRBV5-1 and TRBJ2-1; 8 bases are shared with TRBD1. The germline V gene has CDR1 SGHRS and CDR2 YFSETQ. V was pared by 4 bases and J by 12 bases, with 18 bases of the junction left unmatched. The CDR3 spans 16 residues. The DNA for the CDR3 is TGCGCCAGCAGCGTTTTGACAGGGGTCTTTCAATTAGGGCAGTTCTTC. Translation: CASSVLTGVFQLGQFF. Full variable domain (rest looked up from reference TRBV5-1 and TRBJ2-1): KAGVTQTPRYLIKTRGQQVTLSCSPISGHRSVSWYQQTPGQGLQFLFEYFSETQRNKGNFPGRFSGRQFSNSRSEMNVSTLELGDSALYLCASSVLTGVFQLGQFFGPGTRLTVL.

This clonotype was detected many times. The chain joins TRBV6-5 to TRBJ1-1; no reliable D call. The CDR3 sequence is 12 residues long. Germline V CDR1 and CDR2: MNHEY, SVGAGI. V was cut by 10 bases and J by 4 bases, with 13 bases left in between. CDR3: CATNREGTEAFF. The CDR3 nucleotides are TGTGCCACCAACCGGGAGGGCACTGAAGCTTTCTTT.

A few counts support this clonotype. The V call is TRBV5-1, the J call TRBJ1-3; 7 bases are a match to TRBD1. V shed 4 bases, J shed 0 bases, and the junction held 4 bases outside the gene matches. This CDR3 comprises 15 residues. The germline V gene encodes CDR1 SGHRS and CDR2 YFSETQ. CDR3 coding DNA: TGCGCCAGCAGCCGCGAGGGGGCCTCTGGAAACACCATATATTTT. Protein product: CASSREGASGNTIYF.